This is a list of T cell receptor beta chains from one sample in a study of blood T cell repertoires in COVID-19. The repertoire was sequenced with immunoSEQ multiplex PCR; TCRdb's copy has only in-frame clones and lacks some. The sample gives under 300,000 clones, more than 75% of which show up once; around 2% is in the top ten. Sequencing was done on a sample of PBMCs or T cells enriched from blood (not recorded which). These receptors all stem from an older woman in a cohort exposed to, infected with or recovered from COVID-19 (not recorded which). The CDR3 runs from the conserved cysteine through the conserved F or W. A D gene is named only where the DNA matches it firmly. Clone size, where shown, is once, few, many, or a class for clones that have expanded.

abundance: NA; j_gene: TRBJ1-1; v_gene: TRBV3-1/TRBV3-2; d_gene: TRBD1; CDR3aa: CASSQGGQGRAFF; CDR3nt: TGTGCCAGCAGCCAAGGGGGACAGGGGAGGGCTTTCTTT
abundance: NA; j_gene: TRBJ2-4; v_gene: TRBV2; d_gene: NA; CDR3aa: CASKRVNIQYF; CDR3nt: TGTGCCAGCAAGAGAGTAAACATTCAGTACTTC
abundance: NA; j_gene: TRBJ2-7; v_gene: TRBV6-5; d_gene: TRBD2; CDR3aa: CACLWTSGSNEQYF; CDR3nt: TGTGCCTGCCTTTGGACTAGCGGGAGCAACGAGCAGTACTTC
abundance: NA; j_gene: TRBJ2-1; v_gene: TRBV5-1; d_gene: TRBD2; CDR3aa: CASRGSGSLNEQFF; CDR3nt: TGCGCCAGCAGGGGTAGCGGGAGTTTGAATGAGCAGTTCTTC
abundance: NA; j_gene: TRBJ2-5; v_gene: TRBV19; d_gene: TRBD1; CDR3aa: CASSAGQGAVETQYF; CDR3nt: TGTGCCAGTAGTGCCGGACAGGGGGCGGTTGAGACCCAGTACTTC
abundance: NA; j_gene: TRBJ1-2; v_gene: TRBV5-6; d_gene: TRBD1; CDR3aa: CASTPQGGGGYTF; CDR3nt: TGTGCCAGCACCCCCCAGGGGGGCGGAGGCTACACCTTC
abundance: few; j_gene: TRBJ2-1; v_gene: TRBV2; d_gene: NA; CDR3aa: CASSYRVGYYNEQFF; CDR3nt: TGTGCCAGCAGTTACAGGGTAGGGTATTACAATGAGCAGTTCTTC
abundance: NA; j_gene: TRBJ2-3; v_gene: TRBV11-2; d_gene: TRBD1; CDR3aa: CASSPNRGSADTQYF; CDR3nt: TGTGCCAGCAGCCCCAACAGGGGATCGGCAGATACGCAGTATTTT
abundance: NA; j_gene: TRBJ2-7; v_gene: TRBV7-8; d_gene: NA; CDR3aa: CASSPRAGPGEQYF; CDR3nt: TGTGCCAGCAGCCCCCGGGCAGGGCCGGGTGAGCAGTACTTC
abundance: NA; j_gene: TRBJ2-7; v_gene: TRBV10-1; d_gene: TRBD1; CDR3aa: CASSVSDRASTYEQYF; CDR3nt: TGCGCCAGCAGTGTGTCGGACAGGGCTAGTACCTACGAGCAGTACTTC
abundance: NA; j_gene: TRBJ2-7; v_gene: TRBV6-6; d_gene: TRBD1; CDR3aa: CASTLLTRDRGYEQYF; CDR3nt: TGTGCCAGCACCCTCTTGACCCGGGACAGGGGCTACGAGCAGTACTTC
abundance: NA; j_gene: TRBJ1-3; v_gene: TRBV4-2; d_gene: NA; CDR3aa: CASSPIERGSSGNTIYF; CDR3nt: TGTGCCAGCAGCCCCATAGAGAGAGGGAGCTCTGGAAACACCATATATTTT
abundance: NA; j_gene: TRBJ2-1; v_gene: TRBV28; d_gene: NA; CDR3aa: CASSPRRAGNEQFF; CDR3nt: TGTGCCAGCAGTCCCAGGAGGGCCGGAAATGAGCAGTTCTTC
abundance: NA; j_gene: TRBJ2-2; v_gene: TRBV7-3; d_gene: TRBD2; CDR3aa: CASSLTAGGLTGELFF; CDR3nt: TGTGCCAGCAGCCTAACAGCGGGAGGGCTTACCGGGGAGCTGTTTTTT
abundance: NA; j_gene: TRBJ1-3; v_gene: TRBV11-2; d_gene: NA; CDR3aa: CASSLGQVLYF; CDR3nt: TGTGCCAGCAGCTTAGGACAGGTCCTATATTTT
abundance: NA; j_gene: TRBJ2-2; v_gene: TRBV24-1; d_gene: TRBD2; CDR3aa: CATSDPTGTRAVGELFF; CDR3nt: TGTGCCACCAGTGATCCCACCGGGACTAGAGCCGTCGGGGAGCTGTTTTTT
abundance: NA; j_gene: TRBJ1-4; v_gene: TRBV27; d_gene: NA; CDR3aa: CASSLAGYGKLFF; CDR3nt: TGTGCCAGCAGTTTAGCAGGGTATGGCAAACTGTTTTTT
abundance: NA; j_gene: TRBJ1-6; v_gene: TRBV30; d_gene: TRBD1; CDR3aa: CAWSMPTGGAEVASPLHF; CDR3nt: TGTGCCTGGAGTATGCCGACAGGGGGCGCGGAGGTGGCTTCACCCCTCCACTTT
abundance: few; j_gene: TRBJ2-1; v_gene: TRBV11-3; d_gene: TRBD2; CDR3aa: CASSPSLAGGYNEQFF; CDR3nt: TGTGCCAGCAGCCCCTCACTAGCGGGGGGCTACAATGAGCAGTTCTTC
abundance: NA; j_gene: TRBJ1-1; v_gene: TRBV6-4; d_gene: NA; CDR3aa: CDEGVGAEAFF; CDR3nt: TGTGATGAGGGGGTGGGGGCTGAAGCTTTCTTT
abundance: NA; j_gene: TRBJ2-7; v_gene: TRBV5-4; d_gene: TRBD1; CDR3aa: CASRLTGGSYEQYF; CDR3nt: TGTGCCAGCAGGTTGACAGGGGGGTCCTACGAGCAGTACTTC
abundance: NA; j_gene: TRBJ2-2; v_gene: TRBV5-1; d_gene: TRBD1; CDR3aa: CASSLALGQAGELFF; CDR3nt: TGCGCCAGCAGCTTGGCCCTGGGACAGGCCGGGGAGCTGTTTTTT
abundance: NA; j_gene: TRBJ2-3; v_gene: TRBV9; d_gene: NA; CDR3aa: CASSARDFTDTQYF; CDR3nt: TGTGCCAGCAGCGCACGGGACTTTACAGATACGCAGTATTTT
abundance: NA; j_gene: TRBJ1-5; v_gene: TRBV2; d_gene: NA; CDR3aa: CASRPLIGAQHF; CDR3nt: TGTGCCAGCAGACCCTTGATAGGGGCCCAGCATTTT
abundance: many; j_gene: TRBJ2-3; v_gene: TRBV6-1; d_gene: TRBD1; CDR3aa: CASSEGEQGADTQYF; CDR3nt: TGTGCCAGCAGTGAAGGGGAACAGGGGGCAGATACGCAGTATTTT
abundance: NA; j_gene: TRBJ1-3; v_gene: TRBV9; d_gene: TRBD1; CDR3aa: CASSKQGARGNTIYF; CDR3nt: TGTGCCAGCAGCAAACAGGGGGCGCGCGGAAACACCATATATTTT
abundance: NA; j_gene: TRBJ2-5; v_gene: TRBV19; d_gene: TRBD1; CDR3aa: CASRSFAGTGQETQYF; CDR3nt: TGTGCCAGTAGATCCTTCGCCGGGACAGGGCAAGAGACCCAGTACTTC
abundance: NA; j_gene: TRBJ2-2; v_gene: TRBV4-1; d_gene: TRBD1; CDR3aa: CASSSGQGATGELFF; CDR3nt: TGCGCCAGCAGCTCGGGACAGGGTGCCACCGGGGAGCTGTTTTTT
abundance: NA; j_gene: TRBJ1-5; v_gene: TRBV4-1; d_gene: NA; CDR3aa: CASSQDSDQPQHF; CDR3nt: TGCGCCAGCAGCCAAGATTCCGATCAGCCCCAGCATTTT
abundance: NA; j_gene: TRBJ2-3; v_gene: TRBV24-1; d_gene: TRBD2; CDR3aa: CATSDLPQGLAGEDTQYF; CDR3nt: TGTGCCACCAGTGATTTGCCACAGGGACTAGCGGGAGAAGATACGCAGTATTTT
abundance: NA; j_gene: TRBJ2-7; v_gene: TRBV2; d_gene: TRBD1; CDR3aa: CASRNWGQGFYEQYF; CDR3nt: TGTGCCAGCAGAAACTGGGGACAGGGGTTCTACGAGCAGTACTTC
abundance: NA; j_gene: TRBJ2-5; v_gene: TRBV19; d_gene: NA; CDR3aa: CASRPGRGGSDYQETQYF; CDR3nt: TGTGCCAGTAGACCGGGTCGTGGGGGGAGCGATTACCAAGAGACCCAGTACTTC
abundance: NA; j_gene: TRBJ2-1; v_gene: TRBV3-1/TRBV3-2; d_gene: TRBD1; CDR3aa: CASTHSGTGENEQFF; CDR3nt: TGTGCCAGCACCCATTCCGGGACAGGGGAAAATGAGCAGTTCTTC
abundance: NA; j_gene: TRBJ2-1; v_gene: TRBV7-6; d_gene: NA; CDR3aa: CASSLRAGAGEQFF; CDR3nt: TGTGCCAGCAGCTTAAGGGCCGGCGCGGGAGAGCAGTTCTTC
abundance: NA; j_gene: TRBJ2-7; v_gene: TRBV19; d_gene: NA; CDR3aa: CASSIRPGDGYEQYF; CDR3nt: TGTGCCAGTAGTATCCGCCCAGGGGATGGCTACGAGCAGTACTTC
abundance: NA; j_gene: TRBJ1-1; v_gene: TRBV2; d_gene: TRBD1; CDR3aa: CASSTNRGGTEAFF; CDR3nt: TGTGCCAGCAGTACCAACAGGGGTGGGACTGAAGCTTTCTTT